This T cell receptor beta chain was sequenced for a study of blood T cell repertoires in COVID-19. Sequencing was performed with immunoSEQ multiplex PCR; in TCRdb, only in-frame clones are kept and a portion is missing. The data show over 110,000 clones, with over 70% seen just once and roughly 10% held by the top ten. V was shortened by 7 bases and J by 7 bases, with 16 bases between the two germline ends. This CDR3 has 13 amino acids. The germline V gene has CDR1 SGHAT and CDR2 FQNNGV. The participants were between about 18 and 89 years old and came from fewer than 25 US areas. The J gene is TRBJ2-5, the V gene TRBV11-2, with D possibly matching TRBD2 (5 bases). This clonotype was obtained from a man aged 55 to 70 who had recovered from COVID-19. The sample taken for sequencing was PBMCs or T cells enriched from blood (not recorded which). The CDR3 nucleotides read TGTGCCAGCAACCCCCGGGGTGCGGCGACCCAGTACTTC. Protein sequence: CASNPRGAATQYF.